These 4 T cell receptor beta chains were sequenced from one sample in a study of T cell repertoires in cytomegalovirus infection. One entry per CDR3 protein results from TCRdb running MiXCR on the reads. The repertoire holds hundreds of thousands of distinct CDR3 sequences, with under 45% as singletons. No antigen has been identified for these receptors. The sample consisted of cultured PBMCs, taken from culture after CMV antigen stimulation. The receptors come from a human donor in good health (CMV status not recorded). Some clones in this sample may be carry-over from other donors' samples.

V and J are TRBV6-8 and TRBJ2-7; 8 nucleotides align to TRBD1. The CDR3 length is 13 residues. The J segment lost 6 bases and the V segment lost 6 bases, leaving 7 bases of the junction unmatched. Germline CDR1 reads MNHGY; CDR2 reads SAAAGT. The CDR3 DNA is TGTGCCAGCAGACCGGGACAGGCGGGCGAGCAGTACTTC. It codes for CASRPGQAGEQYF.

This clonotype was picked up a small number of times. The rearrangement links TRBV19 to TRBJ2-1, with a weak D call TRBD1 (5 bases). With 1 base removed from V and 0 bases from J, the gap between germline ends came to 13 bases. The CDR3 is 17 amino acids. Germline lookup yields CDR1 LNHDA and CDR2 SQIVND (reference sequence). The chain's CDR3 is CASSIGGITTSYNEQFF. CDR3 bases: TGTGCCAGTAGTATAGGGGGCATAACAACCTCCTACAATGAGCAGTTCTTC.

The chain joins TRBV19 to TRBJ2-5; D is unclear. Germline values: CDR1 LNHDA, CDR2 SQIVND (reference sequence). The V and J ends lost 5 bases and 5 bases respectively, with 12 bases between them. The CDR3 is 13 amino acids. CDR3 sequence: CASSDSGLETQYF. The CDR3 DNA sequence: TGTGCCAGTAGTGACTCCGGATTGGAGACCCAGTACTTC.

CDR3 amino acids: CARKRSGSSSGNTIYF. In nucleotides, the CDR3 is TGTGCCAGGAAAAGGAGTGGCAGCAGCTCTGGAAACACCATATATTTT. This rearrangement joins TRBV2 to TRBJ1-3, with unresolved D. Germline V gene sequence: CDR1 SNHLY, CDR2 FYNNEI. Between the trimmed V and J ends, which lost 9 bases and 0 bases, there was a span of 18 bases. The CDR3 has 16 residues.